Reported below is one TCR beta chain. Its target is unknown. This specimen comes from a study of cytomegalovirus exposure and HLA in healthy donors. The CDR3 is made up of 12 amino acids. Losses at the gene ends were 11 bases for V and 4 bases for J; bases not matched to a gene: 6. Germline assignment: CDR1 MGHDK and CDR2 SYGVNS. Findings of the study overall: Within the data, a cluster of highly shared sequence variants was likely a sequencing artifact. Rare TCR sequences predominated, though certain public TCRs were found in many donors. In a later analysis, specific HLA alleles were associated with 15,000 to 20,000 TCR beta sequences at a 0.05 false discovery rate. TCR beta V segments were, for the most part, productive about 87% or about 30% of the time in an earlier analysis.

With 60 Vbeta and 13 Jbeta primers, the PCR was carried out. Produced via immunoSEQ multiplex PCR; TCRdb's table is partial and in-frame only. The repertoire holds around 90,000 clones, over 75% seen once, with approximately 7.5% in the top ten. The chain joins TRBV25-1 to TRBJ2-3, with 7 bases fitting TRBD2. This clonotype was obtained from a man under 40 in good health and CMV-seronegative. Sequenced material: PBMCs. The CDR3: CASAGVADTQYF. CDR3 DNA: TGTGCCTCCGCGGGGGTGGCAGATACGCAGTATTTT.